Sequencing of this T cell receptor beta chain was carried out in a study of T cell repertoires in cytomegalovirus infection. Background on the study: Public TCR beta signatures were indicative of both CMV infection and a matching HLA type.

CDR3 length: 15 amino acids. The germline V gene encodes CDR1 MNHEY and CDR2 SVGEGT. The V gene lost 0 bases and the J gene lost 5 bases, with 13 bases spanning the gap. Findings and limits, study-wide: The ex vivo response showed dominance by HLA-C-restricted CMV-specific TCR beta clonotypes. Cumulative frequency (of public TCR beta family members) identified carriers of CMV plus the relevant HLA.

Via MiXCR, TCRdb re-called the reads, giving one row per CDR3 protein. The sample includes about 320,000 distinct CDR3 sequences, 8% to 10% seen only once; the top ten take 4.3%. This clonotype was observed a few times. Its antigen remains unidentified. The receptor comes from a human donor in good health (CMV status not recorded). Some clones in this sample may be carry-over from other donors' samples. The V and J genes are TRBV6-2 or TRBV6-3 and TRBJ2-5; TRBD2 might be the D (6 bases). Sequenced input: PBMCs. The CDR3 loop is CASSYSTGVWETQYF. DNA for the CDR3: TGTGCCAGCAGTTACTCGACGGGGGTGTGGGAGACCCAGTACTTC.